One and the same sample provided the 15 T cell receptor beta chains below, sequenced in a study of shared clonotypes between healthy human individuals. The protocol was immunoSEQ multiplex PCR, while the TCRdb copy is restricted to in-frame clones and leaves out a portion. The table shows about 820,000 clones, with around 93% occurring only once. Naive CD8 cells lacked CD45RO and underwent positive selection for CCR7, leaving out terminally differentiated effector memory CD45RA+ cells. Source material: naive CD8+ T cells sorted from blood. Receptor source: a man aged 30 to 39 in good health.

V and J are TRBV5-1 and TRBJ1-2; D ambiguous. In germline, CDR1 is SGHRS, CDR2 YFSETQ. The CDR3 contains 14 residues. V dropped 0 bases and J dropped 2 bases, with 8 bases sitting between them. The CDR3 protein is CASSLAVQNYGYTF. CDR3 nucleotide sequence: TGCGCCAGCAGCTTGGCCGTGCAAAACTATGGCTACACCTTC.

The CDR3 region is CASSYSQGEGSYEQYF. The CDR3 DNA follows: TGTGCCAGCAGTTACTCGCAGGGGGAAGGCTCCTACGAGCAGTACTTC. The rearrangement uses TRBV6-5 and TRBJ2-7; 7 bases fit TRBD1. The length of the CDR3 is 16 residues. The trim removed 0 bases at V and 0 bases at J, leaving 5 bases unmatched. Germline V gene lookup returns CDR1 MNHEY and CDR2 SVGAGI.

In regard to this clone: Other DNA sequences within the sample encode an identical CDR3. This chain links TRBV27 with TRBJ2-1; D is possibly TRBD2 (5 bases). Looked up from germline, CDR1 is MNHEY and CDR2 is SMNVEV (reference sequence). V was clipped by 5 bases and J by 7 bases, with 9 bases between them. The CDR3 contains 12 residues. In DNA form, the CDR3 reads TGTGCCAGCAGTCCCGACTATAATGAGCAGTTCTTC. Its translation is CASSPDYNEQFF.

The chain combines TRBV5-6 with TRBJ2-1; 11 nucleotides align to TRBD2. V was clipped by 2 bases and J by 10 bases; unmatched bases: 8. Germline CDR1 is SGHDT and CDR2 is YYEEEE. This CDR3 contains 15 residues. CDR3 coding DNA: TGTGCCAGCAGCTTAGGGACTAGCGGTTTAGTGGAGCAGTTCTTC. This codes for CASSLGTSGLVEQFF.

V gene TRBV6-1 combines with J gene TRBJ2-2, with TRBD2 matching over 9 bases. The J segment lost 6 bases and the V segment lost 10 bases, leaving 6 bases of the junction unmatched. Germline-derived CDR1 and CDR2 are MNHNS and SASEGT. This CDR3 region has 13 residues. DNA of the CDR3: TGTGCCATCTCTAGCGGGAAGGCCGGGGAGCTGTTTTTT. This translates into CAISSGKAGELFF.

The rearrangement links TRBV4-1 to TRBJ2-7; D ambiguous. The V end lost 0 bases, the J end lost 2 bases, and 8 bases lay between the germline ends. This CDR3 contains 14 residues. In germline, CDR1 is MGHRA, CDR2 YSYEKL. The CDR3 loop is CASSQENGAYEQYF. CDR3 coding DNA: TGCGCCAGCAGCCAAGAAAACGGAGCCTACGAGCAGTACTTC.

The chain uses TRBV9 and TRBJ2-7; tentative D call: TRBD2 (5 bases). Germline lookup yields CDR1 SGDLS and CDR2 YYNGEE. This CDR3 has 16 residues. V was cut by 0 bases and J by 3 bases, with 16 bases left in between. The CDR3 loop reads CASSVVQRSSIYEQYF. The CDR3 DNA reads TGTGCCAGCAGCGTAGTACAGCGGAGCTCAATCTACGAGCAGTACTTC. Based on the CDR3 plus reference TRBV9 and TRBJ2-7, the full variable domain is DSGVTQTPKHLITATGQRVTLRCSPRSGDLSVYWYQQSLDQGLQFLIQYYNGEERAKGNILERFSAQQFPDLHSELNLSSLELGDSALYFCASSVVQRSSIYEQYFGPGTRLTVT.

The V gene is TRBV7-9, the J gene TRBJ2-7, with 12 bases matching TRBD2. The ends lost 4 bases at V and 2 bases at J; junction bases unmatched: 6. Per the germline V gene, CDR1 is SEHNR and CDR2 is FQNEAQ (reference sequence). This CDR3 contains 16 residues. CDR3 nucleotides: TGTGCCAGCAGCTCAACTAGCGGGAGGCCCACCTACGAGCAGTACTTC. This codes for CASSSTSGRPTYEQYF.

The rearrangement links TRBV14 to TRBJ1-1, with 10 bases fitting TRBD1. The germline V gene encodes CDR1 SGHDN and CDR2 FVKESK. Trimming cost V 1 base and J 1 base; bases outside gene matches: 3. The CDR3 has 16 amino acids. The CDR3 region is CASSQAGTGANTEAFF. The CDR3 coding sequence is TGTGCCAGCAGCCAAGCCGGGACAGGGGCGAACACTGAAGCTTTCTTT.

CDR3 coding DNA: TGCGCCAGCAGCCAAGATTTTAAGCTTAACACTGAAGCTTTCTTT. It specifies CASSQDFKLNTEAFF. This chain uses TRBV4-3 with TRBJ1-1, with no clear D. Germline CDR1 and CDR2: LGHNA and YSLEER. V gave up 0 bases and J gave up 2 bases, with 10 bases separating them. The CDR3 spans 15 residues.

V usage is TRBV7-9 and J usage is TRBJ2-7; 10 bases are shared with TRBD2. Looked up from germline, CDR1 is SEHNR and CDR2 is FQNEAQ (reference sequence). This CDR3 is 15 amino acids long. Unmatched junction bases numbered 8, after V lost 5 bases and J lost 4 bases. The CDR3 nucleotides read TGTGCCAGCAGCACCCGGGCTAGCGGGAGTTACGAGCAGTACTTC. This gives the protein CASSTRASGSYEQYF. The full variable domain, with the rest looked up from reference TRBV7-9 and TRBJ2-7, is DTGVSQNPRHKITKRGQNVTFRCDPISEHNRLYWYRQTLGQGPEFLTYFQNEAQLEKSRLLSDRFSAERPKGSFSTLEIQRTEQGDSAMYLCASSTRASGSYEQYFGPGTRLTVT.

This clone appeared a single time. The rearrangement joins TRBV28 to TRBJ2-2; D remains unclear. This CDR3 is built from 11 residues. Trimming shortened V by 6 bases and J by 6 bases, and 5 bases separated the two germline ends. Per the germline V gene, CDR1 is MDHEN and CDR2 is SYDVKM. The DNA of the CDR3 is TGTGCCAGCAGGGATCCCGGGGAGCTGTTTTTT. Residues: CASRDPGELFF. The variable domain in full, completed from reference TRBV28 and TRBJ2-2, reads DVKVTQSSRYLVKRTGEKVFLECVQDMDHENMFWYRQDPGLGLRLIYFSYDVKMKEKGDIPEGYSVSREKKERFSLILESASTNQTSMYLCASRDPGELFFGEGSRLTVL.

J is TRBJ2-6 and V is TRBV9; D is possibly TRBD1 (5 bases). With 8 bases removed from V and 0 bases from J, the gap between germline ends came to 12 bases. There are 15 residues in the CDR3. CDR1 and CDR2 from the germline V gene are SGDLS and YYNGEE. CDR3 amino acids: CASSLGLSGANVLTF. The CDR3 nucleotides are TGTGCCAGTTCTCTGGGGCTCTCTGGGGCCAACGTCCTGACTTTC. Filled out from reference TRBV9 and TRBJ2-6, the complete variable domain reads DSGVTQTPKHLITATGQRVTLRCSPRSGDLSVYWYQQSLDQGLQFLIQYYNGEERAKGNILERFSAQQFPDLHSELNLSSLELGDSALYFCASSLGLSGANVLTFGAGSRLTVL.

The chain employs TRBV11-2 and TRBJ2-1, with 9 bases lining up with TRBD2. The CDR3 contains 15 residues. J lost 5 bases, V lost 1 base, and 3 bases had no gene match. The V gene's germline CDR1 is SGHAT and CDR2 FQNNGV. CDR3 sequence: CASSLGREGHNEQFF. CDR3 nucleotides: TGTGCCAGCAGCTTAGGGCGGGAGGGCCACAATGAGCAGTTCTTC.

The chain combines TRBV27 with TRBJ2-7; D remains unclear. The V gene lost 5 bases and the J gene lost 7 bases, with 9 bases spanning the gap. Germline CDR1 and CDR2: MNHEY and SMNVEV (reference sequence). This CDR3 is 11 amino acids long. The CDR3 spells CASSGFREQYF. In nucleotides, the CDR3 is TGTGCCAGCAGTGGGTTTAGAGAGCAGTACTTC.